One and the same sample provided the 8 T cell receptor beta chains below, sequenced in a study of control samples from healthy donors and cancer patients. Assay used: immunoSEQ multiplex PCR; TCRdb lists only in-frame clones, some missing. In the table there are 60,000 to 95,000 clones, roughly nine tenths of which are singletons. The sequenced sample consisted of PBMCs. These receptors all stem from a woman in her 50s with colorectal cancer.

V is TRBV7-8 and J is TRBJ1-6, with TRBD1 identical over 7 bases. V lost 3 bases and J lost 6; bases outside the gene matches: 2. The CDR3 loop spans 14 amino acids. Germline values: CDR1 SGHVS, CDR2 FQNEAQ. CDR3 sequence (DNA): TGTGCCAGCAGCTTTGAGGGGGCTAATTCACCCCTCCACTTT. Translating it yields CASSFEGANSPLHF.

The V call is TRBV3-1 (or the pseudogene TRBV3-2), the J call TRBJ1-4, with unresolved D. Germline V lookup: CDR1 LGHDT, CDR2 YNNKEL (reference sequence). The ends were cut back, 4 bases at V and 8 bases at J, with 14 bases in the middle. CDR3 length: 14 residues. Here the CDR3 reads CASSLSMMREKLFF. The CDR3 nucleotides are TGTGCCAGCAGCCTTTCAATGATGAGGGAAAAACTGTTTTTT.

This chain links TRBV6-1 with TRBJ1-2, with D unresolved. The germline CDR1 and CDR2 sequences are MNHNS and SASEGT. V lost 1 base and J 0 bases, leaving 12 bases between the germline ends. CDR3 length: 16 residues. In nucleotides, the CDR3 is TGTGCCAGCAGTGAAGAGGAATTGGCAGCTAACTATGGCTACACCTTC. Amino acid sequence: CASSEEELAANYGYTF.

The genes are TRBV28 and TRBJ1-2, with TRBD1 identical over 7 bases. This CDR3 has 14 residues. Germline V gives CDR1 MDHEN, CDR2 SYDVKM. The V segment lost 0 bases and the J segment 7 bases; nucleotides outside the gene matches: 5. The CDR3 DNA is TGTGCCAGCAGTTTATGGAAGGGGGCGCCTGGCTACACCTTC. Its protein product is CASSLWKGAPGYTF.

The CDR3 DNA follows: TGTGCCAGCAGTTTAGGGGGGGGGCCCTACAATGAGCAGTTCTTC. Its protein product is CASSLGGGPYNEQFF. V gene TRBV28 combines with J gene TRBJ2-1; tentatively, D is TRBD2 (7 bases). Germline values: CDR1 MDHEN, CDR2 SYDVKM. This CDR3 has 15 amino acids. V was clipped by 2 bases and J by 2 bases, with 10 bases between them.

The chain couples TRBV7-9 to TRBJ2-3, with TRBD2 as a possible D gene (5 bases). V was shortened by 0 bases and J by 3 bases, with 7 bases between the two germline ends. Germline CDR1 reads SEHNR; CDR2 reads FQNEAQ (reference sequence). The CDR3 is 14 amino acids. The CDR3 here is CASSLAGSTDTQYF. CDR3 sequence (DNA): TGTGCCAGCAGCTTAGCAGGGAGTACAGATACGCAGTATTTT.

Only one count was recorded for this clone. The chain carries TRBV19 and TRBJ1-2, with TRBD1 matching over 8 bases. Germline CDR1 is LNHDA and CDR2 is SQIVND (reference sequence). Losses at the gene ends were 8 bases for V and 4 bases for J; bases not matched to a gene: 12. This CDR3 spans 15 amino acids. In DNA, the CDR3 is TGTGCCAGTTCGGAGACAGGGGTTTATGGCTATGGCTACACCTTC. Its translation is CASSETGVYGYGYTF.

The sample holds one count of this clone. The genes are TRBV6-5 and TRBJ2-3; 7 nucleotides align to TRBD1. The length of the CDR3 is 16 residues. Germline values: CDR1 MNHEY, CDR2 SVGAGI. V shed 4 bases and J 2 bases; nucleotides not matched to a gene: 9. The CDR3 DNA reads as TGTGCCAGCAGTTCCCTGGGACAGCAATACACAGATACGCAGTATTTT. This gives the protein CASSSLGQQYTDTQYF.